Listed here are 28 T cell receptor beta chains from one sample, sequenced in a study of T cells in Graves' hyperthyroidism and ophthalmopathy. Amplified TCR beta CDR3 regions came from RNA transcripts. Carried out on the TCR CDR3, a first-round RT-PCR used the HTBI primer set. Using its own MiXCR run on the multiplex PCR reads, TCRdb lists one record per CDR3 protein. The sample lists around 600,000 distinct CDR3 sequences, 14% occurring once. Sequenced sample: blood. These receptor sequences come from a woman younger than 35 with Graves' ophthalmopathy.

This clonotype came up a few times. This chain connects TRBV4-1 to TRBJ2-5, with 11 bases aligning to TRBD1. Trimming removed 3 bases from V and 5 bases from J; junction bases left unmatched: 8. The germline CDR1 and CDR2 sequences are MGHRA and YSYEKL. The CDR3 spans 16 residues. The CDR3, as DNA: TGCGCCAGCAGCCACCCCGGACAGGGGGCTTTGGAGACCCAGTACTTC. This codes for CASSHPGQGALETQYF.

This clonotype was found many times. The CDR3 DNA is TGCGCCAGCAGACAGCCCCGAAGGGGTCAGCCCCAGCATTTT. Translation: CASRQPRRGQPQHF. The chain recombines TRBV5-1 with TRBJ1-5; possible D gene TRBD1, 5 bases. The V end was cut by 5 bases, the J end by 6 bases, with 15 bases between. This CDR3 is 14 amino acids long. The germline V gene has CDR1 SGHRS and CDR2 YFSETQ. Variable domain in full (rest from reference TRBV5-1 and TRBJ1-5): KAGVTQTPRYLIKTRGQQVTLSCSPISGHRSVSWYQQTPGQGLQFLFEYFSETQRNKGNFPGRFSGRQFSNSRSEMNVSTLELGDSALYLCASRQPRRGQPQHFGDGTRLSIL.

The sample holds many counts of this clonotype. This rearrangement joins TRBV7-9 to TRBJ2-1; D might be TRBD2 (7 bases). Trimming shortened V by 3 bases and J by 7 bases, and 19 bases separated the two germline ends. The CDR3 loop spans 16 amino acids. Germline V lookup: CDR1 SEHNR, CDR2 FQNEAQ (reference sequence). CDR3 amino acids: CASSLGRGKDNNEQFF. CDR3 DNA sequence: TGTGCCAGCAGCTTGGGGAGGGGGAAGGACAATAATGAGCAGTTCTTC.

The chain uses TRBV20-1 and TRBJ2-1; the match to TRBD2 covers 9 bases. Germline V lookup: CDR1 DFQATT, CDR2 SNEGSKA (reference sequence). This CDR3 has 14 residues. V shed 6 bases and J 8 bases; nucleotides not matched to a gene: 11. In DNA form, the CDR3 reads TGCAGTGCCCTAACCGGGACTAGCTTGCATGAGCAGTTCTTC. Translated: CSALTGTSLHEQFF.

There are many counts of this clonotype. The J gene is TRBJ1-6, the V gene TRBV6-1; 11 nucleotides agree with TRBD1. Germline CDR1 reads MNHNS; CDR2 reads SASEGT. This CDR3 is 14 amino acids long. The V segment lost 4 bases and the J segment 10 bases; nucleotides outside the gene matches: 3. CDR3 amino acids: CASSAGQGASPLHF. For the CDR3, the DNA is TGTGCCAGCAGTGCCGGACAGGGGGCCTCACCCCTCCACTTT.

There are many counts of this clonotype. CDR3 loop: CASSYPPQGSSYNEQFF. CDR3 in DNA: TGTGCCAGCAGTTACCCGCCACAGGGTAGCTCCTACAATGAGCAGTTCTTC. The chain has TRBV6-2 or TRBV6-3 and TRBJ2-1; D is possibly TRBD1 (6 bases). V was cut by 2 bases and J by 0 bases, with 14 bases left in between. Germline V gene lookup returns CDR1 MNHEY and CDR2 SVGEGT. The CDR3 is 17 residues long.

This chain connects TRBV20-1 to TRBJ1-5, with a weak D call TRBD1 (6 bases). The CDR3 has 16 residues. Trimming took 0 bases from V and 2 from J, leaving 14 bases between them. The germline V gene encodes CDR1 DFQATT and CDR2 SNEGSKA (reference sequence). The CDR3 protein is CSARDVRGRGNQPQHF. In DNA form, the CDR3 reads TGCAGTGCTAGAGATGTCAGGGGCAGGGGCAATCAGCCCCAGCATTTT.

This clonotype was recorded many times. J is TRBJ1-1 and V is TRBV29-1, with D possibly matching TRBD1 (5 bases). This CDR3 contains 12 residues. Germline CDR1 reads SQVTM; CDR2 reads ANQGSEA. V was clipped by 6 bases and J by 1 base, with 9 bases between them. The CDR3 DNA is TGCAGCGTCGTACAGGAGAACACTGAAGCTTTCTTT. This gives the protein CSVVQENTEAFF. The entire variable domain, with the rest obtained from reference TRBV29-1 and TRBJ1-1, is as follows: SAVISQKPSRDICQRGTSLTIQCQVDSQVTMMFWYRQQPGQSLTLIATANQGSEATYESGFVIDKFPISRPNLTFSTLTVSNMSPEDSSIYLCSVVQENTEAFFGQGTRLTVV.

This clonotype was seen a handful of times. V gene TRBV7-9 combines with J gene TRBJ2-7; maybe TRBD1 (5 bases). The CDR3 runs 14 residues. From germline, CDR1 is SEHNR and CDR2 FQNEAQ (reference sequence). V lost 1 base, J lost 4 bases, and 11 bases lay in between. The CDR3 DNA is TGTGCCAGCAGCTTAGGGAGCAGGGCGTACGAGCAGTACTTC. This encodes CASSLGSRAYEQYF.

This clonotype was detected a few times. V gene TRBV27 combines with J gene TRBJ2-1, with 12 bases aligning to TRBD2. Germline assignment: CDR1 MNHEY and CDR2 SMNVEV (reference sequence). The CDR3 loop spans 19 amino acids. With 7 bases clipped from V and 3 bases from J, the junction kept 16 bases outside the gene matches. DNA of the CDR3: TGTGCCAGCACCCACCGGGGACTAGCGGGCGGAGGGCTCTACAATGAGCAGTTCTTC. It is translated as CASTHRGLAGGGLYNEQFF.

This clonotype was counted a few times. The chain has TRBV29-1 and TRBJ1-1; D is possibly TRBD1 (6 bases). This CDR3 spans 11 amino acids. The germline V and J ends were trimmed by 7 bases and 8 bases, with 14 bases remaining between them. Germline V lookup: CDR1 SQVTM, CDR2 ANQGSEA. CDR3 protein: CSAAGAREAFF. The CDR3 bases are TGCAGCGCGGCAGGGGCAAGGGAAGCTTTCTTT.

This clonotype was picked up a small number of times. This sequence joins TRBV18 and TRBJ2-1; the D gene is possibly TRBD1 (6 bases). Germline loops: CDR1 KGHSH, CDR2 LQKENI. V was shortened by 6 bases and J by 8 bases, with 23 bases between the two germline ends. The CDR3 is made up of 16 amino acids. CDR3 region: CASSHPRNRDSDEQFF. Here the CDR3 DNA reads TGTGCCAGCTCGCACCCTAGGAACAGGGATTCGGATGAGCAGTTCTTC.

At least ten counts were recorded for this clonotype. The CDR3 here is CASSVGQGANTEAFF. The CDR3 DNA is TGTGCCAGCAGTGTGGGACAGGGGGCAAACACTGAAGCTTTCTTT. The chain has TRBV2 and TRBJ1-1; 12 bases are a match to TRBD1. Germline CDR1 reads SNHLY; CDR2 reads FYNNEI. This CDR3 region has 15 residues. V lost 4 bases to trimming and J lost 2 bases; unmatched junction nucleotides: 2.

A word on this clonotype: One base away lies a much larger clone, so this may be a sequencing read error. The V gene is TRBV3-1, the J gene TRBJ1-4; tentatively, D is TRBD1 (6 bases). CDR3 length equals 11 residues. Per germline, CDR1 LGHDT and CDR2 YNNKEL (reference sequence). V was trimmed by 4 bases and J by 12 bases, leaving 9 bases between them. CDR3 nucleotide sequence: TGTGCCAGCAGCCGACAGGAGGAACTGTTTTTT. Protein product: CASSRQEELFF.

This clonotype appeared a few times. The V call is TRBV20-1, the J call TRBJ2-3; 8 bases map to TRBD1. The germline V gene has CDR1 DFQATT and CDR2 SNEGSKA (reference sequence). The CDR3 extends over 16 amino acids. The junction had 10 bases not matched to a gene; V was cut back by 1 base and J by 4 bases. The CDR3 spells CSARGSDRGIADTQYF. The CDR3 nucleotides read TGCAGTGCTAGAGGGTCCGACAGGGGCATTGCAGATACGCAGTATTTT.

This clonotype was counted many times. The V and J genes are TRBV2 and TRBJ1-5, with 9 bases fitting TRBD1. CDR3 length: 16 residues. The V gene's germline CDR1 is SNHLY and CDR2 FYNNEI. J gave up 7 bases and V 6 bases, and 13 bases lay outside the gene matches. Here the CDR3 reads CASSGQGRGMTQPQHF. CDR3 bases: TGTGCCAGCAGCGGACAGGGGCGGGGGATGACACAGCCCCAGCATTTT.

This clonotype was detected only a few times. The chain joins TRBV28 to TRBJ2-4, with D perhaps matching TRBD1 (6 bases). Per germline, CDR1 MDHEN and CDR2 SYDVKM. Trimming cost V 5 bases and J 0 bases, with 14 bases left between them. This CDR3 has 16 amino acids. The CDR3 DNA is TGTGCCAGCAGTCGCCCCGGGACATTAGCCAAAAACATTCAGTACTTC. Translated: CASSRPGTLAKNIQYF.

This clonotype has ten or more counts. The V gene is TRBV3-1, the J gene TRBJ2-7, with D perhaps being TRBD1 or TRBD2 (5 bases each). Per the germline V gene, CDR1 is LGHDT and CDR2 is YNNKEL (reference sequence). The CDR3 spans 14 residues. Trimming removed 4 bases at V and 2 bases at J, with 12 bases between. The CDR3 DNA reads as TGTGCCAGCAGCCTCTGGGACGACCCCTACGAGCAGTACTTC. Translated: CASSLWDDPYEQYF.

This clonotype appeared many times. The CDR3 region has the DNA TGTGCCAGCAGAACCTCTAGCGGGGTCACAGATACGCAGTATTTT. Translated, it gives CASRTSSGVTDTQYF. V and J are TRBV6-2 or TRBV6-3 and TRBJ2-3; 9 bases agree with TRBD2. Germline CDR1 MNHEY, CDR2 SVGEGT. Losses at the gene ends were 6 bases for V and 2 bases for J; bases not matched to a gene: 6. The CDR3 totals 15 residues.

The chain has TRBV25-1 and TRBJ2-3, with a possible D match to TRBD1 (7 bases). Trimming shortened V by 6 bases and J by 3 bases, and 16 bases separated the two germline ends. CDR3 length: 15 amino acids. Germline CDR1 reads MGHDK; CDR2 reads SYGVNS. DNA of the CDR3: TGTGCCAGCAGCGCCCCCAGGGGGGTAACAGATACGCAGTATTTT. Amino acid sequence: CASSAPRGVTDTQYF.

This clonotype was detected many times. V gene TRBV7-2 combines with J gene TRBJ2-1; TRBD1 is a possible D gene (6 bases). The germline V gene has CDR1 SGHTA and CDR2 FQGNSA. With 3 bases removed from V and 4 bases from J, the gap between germline ends came to 7 bases. This CDR3 contains 13 residues. The CDR3, as DNA: TGTGCCAGCAGCTTGGGGGCATACAATGAGCAGTTCTTC. Translated: CASSLGAYNEQFF.

This clonotype was seen repeatedly, ten times or more. The rearrangement links TRBV7-3 to TRBJ2-3, with TRBD2 identical over 7 bases. V trimming: 4 bases; J trimming: 2 bases; junction bases outside the gene matches: 6. The germline CDR1 and CDR2 sequences are SGHTA and FQGTGA. The CDR3 runs 15 residues. The CDR3 loop reads CASSSREANTDTQYF. CDR3 nucleotide sequence: TGTGCCAGCAGCTCCCGGGAGGCCAACACAGATACGCAGTATTTT.

This clonotype was seen a few times. The chain employs TRBV4-1 and TRBJ2-2, with D perhaps TRBD1 (5 bases). Germline V lookup: CDR1 MGHRA, CDR2 YSYEKL. This CDR3 contains 18 residues. The V end lost 3 bases, the J end lost 3 bases, and 20 bases lay between the germline ends. As DNA, the CDR3 is TGCGCCAGCAGCCACAACCGGAACAAAGGGGCCGACACCGGGGAGCTGTTTTTT. It yields the protein CASSHNRNKGADTGELFF.

The sample holds a few counts of this clonotype. The V and J genes are TRBV7-2 and TRBJ2-3; D gene unclear. CDR1 is SGHTA, CDR2 FQGNSA, per germline. The CDR3 consists of 18 residues. The V and J ends lost 5 bases and 1 base respectively, with 22 bases between them. For the CDR3, the DNA is TGTGCCAGCAGCCCCGGCAAGTCCGGCGGCGGCGGCACAGATACGCAGTATTTT. Translating it yields CASSPGKSGGGGTDTQYF.

This clonotype was seen many times. This rearrangement joins TRBV20-1 to TRBJ2-7; a possible D gene is TRBD2 (5 bases). Trimming pared 5 bases from V and 0 bases from J, leaving 8 bases between. CDR3 length: 12 amino acids. Germline CDR1 DFQATT, CDR2 SNEGSKA (reference sequence). The CDR3 region has the DNA TGCAGTGCTTCGGGGAACTCCTACGAGCAGTACTTC. This gives the protein CSASGNSYEQYF.

The sample holds many counts of this clonotype. The V and J genes are TRBV6-2 or TRBV6-3 and TRBJ1-5; D remains unclear. Germline values: CDR1 MNHEY, CDR2 SVGEGT. This CDR3 spans 19 amino acids. The V end was cut by 2 bases, the J end by 0 bases, with 20 bases between. The CDR3 region is CASSYRPLGGRYSNQPQHF. In DNA form, the CDR3 reads TGTGCCAGCAGTTACCGACCGCTTGGCGGACGGTATAGCAATCAGCCCCAGCATTTT.

This clonotype came up many times. Here the CDR3 reads CAISETVGLAGGSETQYF. CDR3 nucleotide sequence: TGTGCCATCAGTGAGACGGTAGGACTAGCGGGTGGCTCGGAGACCCAGTACTTC. The chain carries TRBV10-3 and TRBJ2-5; TRBD2 matches at 11 bases. CDR1 and CDR2 from the germline V gene are ENHRY and SYGVKD. The V and J ends lost 2 bases and 5 bases, in that order; junction bases with no gene match: 13. The CDR3 sequence is 18 residues long.

This clonotype was recorded at least ten times. The chain recombines TRBV24-1 with TRBJ1-1; TRBD1 matches at 8 bases. Trimming cost V 5 bases and J 2 bases; bases outside gene matches: 9. Germline V gene data show CDR1 as KGHDR and CDR2 as SFDVKD. CDR3 length: 16 amino acids. CDR3 nucleotide sequence: TGTGCCACCAGTGGAGGGACGACAGGGGAAAACACTGAAGCTTTCTTT. Its protein is CATSGGTTGENTEAFF.